The 11 T cell receptor beta chains below all came from one sample that was sequenced in a study of T-cell memory formation after mild COVID-19. TCRdb reanalysed the 5' RACE reads using MiXCR and keeps one entry per CDR3 protein. The sample contains under 300,000 distinct CDR3 sequences, less than 20% of which appear only once. Input material: PBMCs or a T cell subset sorted from them (not recorded which). The receptors were sampled from a man between 18 and 35 years old who had mild COVID-19 (a few samples of this study predate the infection). Cell type and time point are not known.

V gene TRBV11-2 combines with J gene TRBJ2-3; D not resolved. Trimming removed 1 base from V and 1 base from J, with 15 bases in between. Germline lookup yields CDR1 SGHAT and CDR2 FQNNGV. The CDR3 length is 17 residues. CDR3 in amino acids: CASSLVGAWAGTDTQYF. As DNA, the CDR3 is TGTGCCAGCAGCTTAGTGGGTGCATGGGCCGGCACAGATACGCAGTATTTT. Combining the CDR3 with reference TRBV11-2 and TRBJ2-3 gives the whole variable domain EAGVAQSPRYKIIEKRQSVAFWCNPISGHATLYWYQQILGQGPKLLIQFQNNGVVDDSQLPKDRFSAERLKGVDSTLKIQPAKLEDSAVYLCASSLVGAWAGTDTQYFGPGTRLTVL.

This clonotype was detected only a few times. This chain connects TRBV6-1 to TRBJ2-7; D may be TRBD1 or TRBD2 (5 bases each). Trimming removed 4 bases at V and 3 bases at J, with 13 bases between. The CDR3 is made up of 14 amino acids. Germline CDR1 is MNHNS and CDR2 is SASEGT. The CDR3 sequence is CASSAGPGVYEQYV. CDR3 DNA sequence: TGTGCCAGCAGTGCGGGGCCGGGCGTCTACGAGCAGTACGTC.

This clonotype was counted many times. Compared with germline, one end of the junction differs, possibly owing to a read error. V and J are TRBV7-7 and TRBJ2-2, with TRBD1 identical over 9 bases. The CDR3 runs 16 residues. Looked up from germline, CDR1 is SSHAT and CDR2 is FNYEAQ (reference sequence). The CDR3 nucleotides read TGTGCTAGCAGCTTAACGGGACAGGGTATTCCCGGGGAGCTGTTTTTT. Residues: CASSLTGQGIPGELFF.

This clonotype was observed a few times. V usage is TRBV3-1 and J usage is TRBJ2-7, with TRBD1 matching over 9 bases. The CDR3 is made up of 16 amino acids. J gave up 5 bases and V 6 bases, and 14 bases lay outside the gene matches. The germline CDR1 and CDR2 sequences are LGHDT and YNNKEL (reference sequence). This chain's CDR3 is CASRHALGQGAHEQYF. In DNA, the CDR3 is TGTGCCAGCAGGCACGCCTTGGGACAGGGAGCCCACGAGCAGTACTTC.

The gene calls are TRBV6-5 and TRBJ2-7, with a weak D call TRBD2 (6 bases). The CDR3 loop spans 14 amino acids. Germline CDR1 reads MNHEY; CDR2 reads SVGAGI. Trimming took off 5 bases at V and 2 bases at J, with 13 bases between the two ends. Here the CDR3 DNA reads TGTGCCAGCAGTAACCCAGGGAGGACCTACGAGCAGTACTTC. It encodes CASSNPGRTYEQYF.

This clonotype turned up a few times. The chain carries TRBV12-3 or TRBV12-4 and TRBJ1-2, with D perhaps TRBD1 (6 bases). The CDR3 has 15 residues. V was cut by 2 bases and J by 2 bases, with 12 bases left in between. The CDR3: CASSLRSTGNYGYTF. The CDR3 DNA is TGTGCCAGCAGTTTAAGATCGACAGGAAACTATGGCTACACCTTC.

This clonotype was observed a few times. CDR3 bases: TGTGCCAGCAGCTTCGGGGGTTACTTAACGAGCTCCTATAATTCACCCCTCCACTTT. Its translation is CASSFGGYLTSSYNSPLHF. The chain has TRBV7-2 and TRBJ1-6, with a weak D call TRBD1 (5 bases). Germline V gene sequence: CDR1 SGHTA, CDR2 FQGNSA. Trimming pared 3 bases from V and 0 bases from J, leaving 18 bases between. The CDR3 spans 19 residues.

This clonotype was observed a few times. This chain uses TRBV9 with TRBJ2-2; 10 bases map to TRBD1. Germline CDR1 and CDR2: SGDLS and YYNGEE. V trimming: 2 bases; J trimming: 3 bases; junction bases outside the gene matches: 4. This CDR3 contains 16 residues. The CDR3 DNA reads as TGTGCCAGCAGCGTGCCGGGACAGGGGTACACCGGGGAGCTGTTTTTT. Protein sequence: CASSVPGQGYTGELFF.

The sample holds a few counts of this clonotype. The chain joins TRBV6-2 or TRBV6-3 to TRBJ2-1; D perhaps matches TRBD1 (6 bases). Germline-derived CDR1 and CDR2 are MNHEY and SVGEGT. V was shortened by 6 bases and J by 0 bases, with 15 bases between the two germline ends. The CDR3 extends over 16 amino acids. CDR3 sequence: CASRTDRGGSYNEQFF. For the CDR3, the DNA is TGTGCCAGCAGGACCGACCGAGGGGGCTCCTACAATGAGCAGTTCTTC.

The genes are TRBV6-1 and TRBJ1-2; D not certain. Per germline, CDR1 MNHNS and CDR2 SASEGT. This CDR3 comprises 13 residues. Trimming shortened V by 1 base and J by 14 bases, and 17 bases separated the two germline ends. CDR3 amino acids: CASSEGFGSVNTF. The CDR3 region has the DNA TGTGCCAGCAGTGAAGGTTTTGGATCCGTTAATACCTTC.

This clonotype was recorded only once. This chain connects TRBV12-3 or TRBV12-4 to TRBJ1-3; D not certain. V was shortened by 4 bases and J by 0 bases, with 10 bases between the two germline ends. CDR3 size: 15 residues. In nucleotides, the CDR3 is TGTGCCAGCAGTTCGGACGAGAGCTCTGGAAACACCATATATTTT. This gives the protein CASSSDESSGNTIYF.